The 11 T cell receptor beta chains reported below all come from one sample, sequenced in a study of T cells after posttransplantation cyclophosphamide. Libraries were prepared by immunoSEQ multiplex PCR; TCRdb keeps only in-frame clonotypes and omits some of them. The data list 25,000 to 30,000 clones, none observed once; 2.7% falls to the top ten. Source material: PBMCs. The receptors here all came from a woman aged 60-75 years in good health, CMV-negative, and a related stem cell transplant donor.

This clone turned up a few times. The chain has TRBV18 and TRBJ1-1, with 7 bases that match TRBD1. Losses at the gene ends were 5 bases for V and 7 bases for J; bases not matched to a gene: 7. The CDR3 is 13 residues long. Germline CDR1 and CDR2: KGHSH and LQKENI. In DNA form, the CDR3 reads TGTGCCAGCTCATCCGACAGGGCTAATGAAGCTTTCTTT. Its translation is CASSSDRANEAFF.

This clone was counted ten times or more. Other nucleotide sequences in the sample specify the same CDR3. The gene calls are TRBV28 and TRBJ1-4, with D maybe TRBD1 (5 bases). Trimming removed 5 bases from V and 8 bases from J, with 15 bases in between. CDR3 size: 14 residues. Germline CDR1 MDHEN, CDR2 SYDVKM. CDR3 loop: CASSQGGEREKLFF. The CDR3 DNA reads TGTGCCAGCAGTCAGGGAGGGGAGAGGGAAAAACTGTTTTTT.

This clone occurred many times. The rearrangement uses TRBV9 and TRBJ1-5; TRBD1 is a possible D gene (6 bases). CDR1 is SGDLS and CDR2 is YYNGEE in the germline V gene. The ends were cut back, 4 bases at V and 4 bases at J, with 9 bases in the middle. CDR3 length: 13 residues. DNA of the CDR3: TGTGCCAGCAGCCCGGACAGAAATCAGCCCCAGCATTTT. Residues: CASSPDRNQPQHF. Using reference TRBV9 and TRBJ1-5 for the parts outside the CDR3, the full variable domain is DSGVTQTPKHLITATGQRVTLRCSPRSGDLSVYWYQQSLDQGLQFLIQYYNGEERAKGNILERFSAQQFPDLHSELNLSSLELGDSALYFCASSPDRNQPQHFGDGTRLSIL.

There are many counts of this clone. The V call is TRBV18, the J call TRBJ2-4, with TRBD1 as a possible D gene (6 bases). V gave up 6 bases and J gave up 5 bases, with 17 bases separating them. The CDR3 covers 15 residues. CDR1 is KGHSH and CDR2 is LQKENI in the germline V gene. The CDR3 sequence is CASSPQGNNQNIQYF. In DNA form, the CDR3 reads TGTGCCAGCTCGCCCCAGGGGAACAACCAAAACATTCAGTACTTC.

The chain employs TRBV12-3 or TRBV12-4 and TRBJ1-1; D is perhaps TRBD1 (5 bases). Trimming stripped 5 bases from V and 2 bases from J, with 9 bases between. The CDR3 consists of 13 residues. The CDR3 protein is CASSAQGNTEAFF. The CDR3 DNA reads TGTGCCAGCAGTGCCCAGGGAAACACTGAAGCTTTCTTT.

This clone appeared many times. The CDR3 loop is CSVAMHPNSPLHF. The CDR3 nucleotides read TGCAGCGTAGCAATGCATCCTAATTCACCCCTCCACTTT. V gene TRBV29-1 combines with J gene TRBJ1-6; D is uncertain. The CDR3 is made up of 13 amino acids. Trimming pared 6 bases from V and 6 bases from J, leaving 12 bases between. In germline, CDR1 is SQVTM, CDR2 ANQGSEA.

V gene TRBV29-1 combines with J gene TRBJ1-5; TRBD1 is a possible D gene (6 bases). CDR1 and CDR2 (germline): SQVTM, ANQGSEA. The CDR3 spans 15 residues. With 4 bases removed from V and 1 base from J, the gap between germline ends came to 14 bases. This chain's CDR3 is CSVAVQGGSNQPQHF. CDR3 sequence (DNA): TGCAGCGTTGCCGTACAGGGAGGAAGCAATCAGCCCCAGCATTTT.

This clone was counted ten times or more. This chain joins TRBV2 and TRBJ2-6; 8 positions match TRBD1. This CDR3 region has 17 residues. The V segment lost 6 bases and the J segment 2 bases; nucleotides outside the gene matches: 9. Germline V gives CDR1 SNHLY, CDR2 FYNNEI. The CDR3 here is CASSDRGLIAGANVLTF. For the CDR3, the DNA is TGTGCCAGCAGCGACAGGGGCCTGATCGCTGGGGCCAACGTCCTGACTTTC.

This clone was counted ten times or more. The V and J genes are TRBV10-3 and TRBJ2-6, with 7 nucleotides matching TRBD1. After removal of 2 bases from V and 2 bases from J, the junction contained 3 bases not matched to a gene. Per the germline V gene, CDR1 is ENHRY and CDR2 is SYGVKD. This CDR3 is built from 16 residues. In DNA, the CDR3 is TGTGCCATCAGTGAGGCTACAGGGGCTGGGGCCAACGTCCTGACTTTC. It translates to CAISEATGAGANVLTF.

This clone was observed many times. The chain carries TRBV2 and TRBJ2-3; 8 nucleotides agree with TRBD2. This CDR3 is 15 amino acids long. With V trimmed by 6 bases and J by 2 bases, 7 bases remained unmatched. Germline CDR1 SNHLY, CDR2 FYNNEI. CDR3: CASRLAGTYTDTQYF. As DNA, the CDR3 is TGTGCCAGCAGATTAGCGGGGACCTACACAGATACGCAGTATTTT.

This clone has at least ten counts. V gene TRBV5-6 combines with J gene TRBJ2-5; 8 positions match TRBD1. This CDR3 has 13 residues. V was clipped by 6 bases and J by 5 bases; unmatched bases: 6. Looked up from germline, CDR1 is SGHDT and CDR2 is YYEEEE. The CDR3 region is CASNKQGVETQYF. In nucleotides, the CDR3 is TGTGCCAGCAACAAACAGGGGGTTGAGACCCAGTACTTC.